This T cell receptor (beta chain) was captured in a study of cytomegalovirus exposure and HLA in healthy donors. Broader study findings: Whilst most TCR sequences proved rare, a subset of public TCRs occurred across many donors. A missense variant in DCLRE1C was later tied to TCR beta V- and J-gene trimming. In a later analysis, several top co-occurrence clusters appeared linked to parvovirus B19, influenza, CMV and Epstein-Barr virus. Segments of the TCR beta V type were, in most cases, productive about 90% or about 30% of the time in an earlier analysis.

Use of 60 Vbeta and 13 Jbeta primers characterized the PCR. Assay used: immunoSEQ multiplex PCR; TCRdb lists only in-frame clones, some missing. The table lists some 170,000 clones, roughly 76% of them singletons. The CDR3 extends over 15 amino acids. The V and J ends lost 3 bases and 7 bases respectively, with 16 bases between them. Germline CDR1 SGHTA, CDR2 FQGNSA. For this clone: The target antigen is unknown.

Material: PBMCs. This rearrangement joins TRBV7-2 to TRBJ2-4, with D maybe TRBD1 (5 bases). This receptor was obtained from a man aged 60 to 69 in good health and CMV-seronegative. CDR3 protein: CASSFSRELGNIQYF. CDR3 in DNA: TGTGCCAGCAGCTTTAGCAGGGAATTGGGTAACATTCAGTACTTC.